This T cell receptor beta chain was retrieved from a study of T cell changes during pregnancy in multiple sclerosis. The method was immunoSEQ multiplex PCR; TCRdb's version includes in-frame clones alone and lacks a portion of them. The sample lists tens of thousands of clones, just over 90% occurring once. Germline-derived CDR1 and CDR2 are SGHRS and YFSETQ. The V end lost 4 bases, the J end lost 1 base, and 9 bases lay between the germline ends. This CDR3 has 14 amino acids. This specimen was peripheral blood, taken in the second trimester of pregnancy. This chain links TRBV5-1 with TRBJ2-4; no clear D. The TCR sequence derives from a female donor in good health, enrolled as a control in a pregnancy study. CDR3 bases: TGCGCCAGCAGCGTAACCGGGGCCAAAAACATTCAGTACTTC. Protein sequence: CASSVTGAKNIQYF.